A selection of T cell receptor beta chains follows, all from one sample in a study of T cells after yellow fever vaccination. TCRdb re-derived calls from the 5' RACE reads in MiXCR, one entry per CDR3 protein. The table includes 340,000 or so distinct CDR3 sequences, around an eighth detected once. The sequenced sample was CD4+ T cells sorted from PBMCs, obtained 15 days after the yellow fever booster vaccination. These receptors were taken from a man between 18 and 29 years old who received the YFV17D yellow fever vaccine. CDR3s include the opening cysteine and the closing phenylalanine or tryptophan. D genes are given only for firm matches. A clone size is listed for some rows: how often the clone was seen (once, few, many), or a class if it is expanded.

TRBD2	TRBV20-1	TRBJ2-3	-	TGCAGTGCCCCCAGCGGGGGGCACACAGATACGCAGTATTTT	CSAPSGGHTDTQYF
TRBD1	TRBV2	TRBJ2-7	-	TGTGCCAGCAGGCAGGGGGCCGCATACGAGCAGTACTTC	CASRQGAAYEQYF
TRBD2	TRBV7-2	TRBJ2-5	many	TGTGCCAGCAGCCCCGGGACTAGCGTACAAGAGACCCAGTACTTC	CASSPGTSVQETQYF
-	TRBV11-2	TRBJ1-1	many	TGTGCCAGCGCGAACGTGCGGGAAGACACTGAAGCTTTCTTT	CASANVREDTEAFF
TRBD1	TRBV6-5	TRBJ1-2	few	TGTGCCAGCAGTTACTCAGACAGGGTTGACTACACCTTC	CASSYSDRVDYTF
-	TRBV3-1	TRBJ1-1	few	TGTGCCAGCCGGCCAGGGTGGGACACTGAAGCTTTCTTT	CASRPGWDTEAFF
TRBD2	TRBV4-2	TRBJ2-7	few	TGTGCCAGCAGCCGGGGAGGGGCCGCGAACGAGCAGTACTTC	CASSRGGAANEQYF
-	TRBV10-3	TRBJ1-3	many	TGTGCCATCAGTGAAGGAGTCACCTCTGGAAACACCATATATTTT	CAISEGVTSGNTIYF
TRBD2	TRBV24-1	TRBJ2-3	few	TGTGCCACCAGCCCCGGGACTAGATCAGGCACAGATACGCAGTATTTT	CATSPGTRSGTDTQYF
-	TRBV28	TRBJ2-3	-	TGTGCCAGCAGCCCACTGGAAGGGGTCACAGATACGCAGTATTTT	CASSPLEGVTDTQYF
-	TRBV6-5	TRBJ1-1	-	TGTGCCAGCAGTTACAGGGATGACACTGAAGCTTTCTTT	CASSYRDDTEAFF
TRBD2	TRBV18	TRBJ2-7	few	TGTGCCAGCTCACCAAATCCAGCGGGGATGGTAGAGCAGTACTTC	CASSPNPAGMVEQYF
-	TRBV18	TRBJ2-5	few	TGTGCCAGCTCACCAGAGACAGGACAAGAGACCCAGTACTTC	CASSPETGQETQYF
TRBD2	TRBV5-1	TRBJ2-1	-	TGCGCCAGCGGGAGGGACTCGAGCTCCTACAATGAGCAGTTCTTC	CASGRDSSSYNEQFF
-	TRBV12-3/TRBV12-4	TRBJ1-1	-	TGTGCCAGCAGTTTAGATGTCGACTGGGGATCCCGCACTGAAGCTTTCTTT	CASSLDVDWGSRTEAFF
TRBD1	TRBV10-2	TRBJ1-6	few	TGCGCCAGCAGCCAGCCGACAGGGGTCGGTCATTCACCCCTCCACTTT	CASSQPTGVGHSPLHF
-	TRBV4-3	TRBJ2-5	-	TGCGCCAGCAGCCAAGACATAAGTTTGGGACAAGAGACCCAGTACTTC	CASSQDISLGQETQYF
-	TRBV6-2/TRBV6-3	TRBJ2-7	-	TGTGCCAGCAGTCTACTAGGCCCCGCGTACGAGCAGTACTTC	CASSLLGPAYEQYF
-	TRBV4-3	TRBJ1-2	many	TGCGCCAGCAGCCAAGACCCGCCTTTTATCTATGGCTACACCTTC	CASSQDPPFIYGYTF
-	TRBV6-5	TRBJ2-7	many	TGTGCCTCCCGGGCTGCCTCCTACGAGCAGTACTTC	CASRAASYEQYF
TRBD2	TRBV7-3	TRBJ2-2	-	TGTGCCAGCAGGGCTACCGGGACTAGCGGTACCGGGGAGCTGTTTTTT	CASRATGTSGTGELFF
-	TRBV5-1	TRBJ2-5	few	TGCGCCAGCAGCTTGGCCCGCGTCACAGCCGGTAAAGAGACCCAGTACTTC	CASSLARVTAGKETQYF